A selection of T cell receptor beta chains follows, all from one sample in a study of T cell responses to AZD1222 COVID-19 vaccine. Using immunoSEQ multiplex PCR, the repertoire was profiled, and TCRdb retains in-frame clones only, with some absent. The sample includes 130,000 to 150,000 clones, 89% of them seen just once. The sample in question was peripheral blood, obtained on day 0 of AZD1222 vaccination. All receptors derive from an adult in good health. Both conserved end residues are part of each CDR3. Clone size is given for some rows only: seen once, a few or many times, or a class if the clone is expanded.

.	TRBV5-4	TRBJ2-5	CASSFRSFGETQYF
.	TRBV19	TRBJ2-1	CASSTETSYNEQFF
.	TRBV2	TRBJ2-7	CASSVQGGEQYF
.	TRBV27	TRBJ2-3	CASSLGWSADTQYF
.	TRBV5-1	TRBJ1-5	CASSLDSGGNQPQHF
.	TRBV21-1	TRBJ1-1	CASIVGVVGTEAFF
.	TRBV3-1/TRBV3-2	TRBJ2-1	CASSQVGNEQFF
.	TRBV5-1	TRBJ2-1	CASSATSGKYYNEQFF
.	TRBV27	TRBJ1-4	CASRGLTLGEKLFF
.	TRBV5-1	TRBJ1-3	CASSPRGARSGNTIYF
.	TRBV9	TRBJ2-7	CASSREGGGAGYEQYF
.	TRBV10-1	TRBJ2-7	CASSELGLADTRGEQYF
.	TRBV4-1	TRBJ2-1	CASSLLPGDEQFF
.	TRBV7-8	TRBJ1-6	CASSSRHSPLHF
.	TRBV5-1	TRBJ2-2	CASSFSGTGELFF
.	TRBV10-3	TRBJ1-1	CAISEMSDTEAFF
.	TRBV19	TRBJ1-5	CASTGASAGQPQHF
.	TRBV5-4	TRBJ2-5	CASSSLSRGRETQYF
few	TRBV3-1/TRBV3-2	TRBJ2-5	CASSHLGETQYF
.	TRBV7-2	TRBJ2-1	CASSTKILSGRARNEQFF
.	TRBV18	TRBJ2-3	CASSYRDTSSDTQYF
.	TRBV29-1	TRBJ2-1	CSVYDYGGVSSYNEQFF
.	TRBV18	TRBJ2-7	CASSPQGLAGETHSYEQYF
.	TRBV19	TRBJ1-1	CASSISGPDTEAFF
.	TRBV5-1	TRBJ2-7	CASSSPSGGNEQYF
.	TRBV2	TRBJ1-3	CASSETRSGNTIYF
.	TRBV9	TRBJ2-3	CASSPRRGTDTQYF
.	TRBV28	TRBJ1-2	CASSYLQGGGYTF
once	TRBV5-4	TRBJ2-3	CASSKGLAGSTDTQYF
.	TRBV7-8	TRBJ2-1	CASSLVDNYNEQFF
.	TRBV5-8	TRBJ1-5	CASSLDRGNQPQHF
.	TRBV24-1	TRBJ2-1	CATSDRSSSYNEQFF
once	TRBV6-2/TRBV6-3	TRBJ2-6	CASSFGGSGANVLTF
.	TRBV10-1	TRBJ1-1	CASKGTTNTEAFF
few	TRBV5-8	TRBJ2-7	CASSSLDTYEQYF
.	TRBV28	TRBJ1-4	CASSTPPGQTQFF
.	TRBV28	TRBJ2-7	CASSTFRTSGAGEQYF
.	TRBV6-5	TRBJ1-5	CASYRGRNSNQPQHF
.	TRBV12-3/TRBV12-4	TRBJ1-2	CASSLGGHGGYTF
.	TRBV23-1	TRBJ2-1	CASSQSEAGVNNEQFF
.	TRBV27	TRBJ2-1	CASSLFPGQGSNEQFF
once	TRBV2	TRBJ1-1	CASRGYQGLNTEAFF
.	TRBV12-5	TRBJ1-1	CASARDRGRTEAFF